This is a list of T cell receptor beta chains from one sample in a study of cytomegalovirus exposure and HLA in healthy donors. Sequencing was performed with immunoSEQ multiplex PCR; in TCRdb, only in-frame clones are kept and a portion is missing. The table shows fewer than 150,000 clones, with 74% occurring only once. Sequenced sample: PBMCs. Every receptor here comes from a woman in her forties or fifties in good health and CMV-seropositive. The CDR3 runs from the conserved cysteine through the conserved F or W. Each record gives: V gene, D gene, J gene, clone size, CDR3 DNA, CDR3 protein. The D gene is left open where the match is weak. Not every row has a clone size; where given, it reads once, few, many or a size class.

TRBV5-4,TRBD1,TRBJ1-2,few,TGTGCCAGCAGCTTGCGACAGGGAAACTATGGCTACACCTTC,CASSLRQGNYGYTF
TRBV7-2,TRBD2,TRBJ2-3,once,TGTGCCAGCAGCTTAAGTAGCGGGAGGACAGATACGCAGTATTTT,CASSLSSGRTDTQYF
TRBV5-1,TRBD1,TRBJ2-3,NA,TGCGCCCGCAGCTTGTCTCCTGGGACAGGGGCAGATACGCAGTATTTT,CARSLSPGTGADTQYF
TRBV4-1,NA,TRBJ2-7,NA,TGCGCCAGCAGCCCCGGCTACGAGCAGTACTTC,CASSPGYEQYF
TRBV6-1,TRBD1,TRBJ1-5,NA,TGTGCCAGCAGTGAAGGGGACAGTAGCAATCAGCCCCAGCATTTT,CASSEGDSSNQPQHF
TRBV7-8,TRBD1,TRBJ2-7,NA,TGTGCCAGCAGCGAGGACAGGGGTAGCTCCTACGAGCAGTACTTC,CASSEDRGSSYEQYF
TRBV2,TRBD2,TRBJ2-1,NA,TGTGCCAGCAGTGATGTTAGCGGGGGGAACAATGAGCAGTTCTTC,CASSDVSGGNNEQFF
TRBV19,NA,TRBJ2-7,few,TGTGCCAGTAGTATACTTCGGGGGTCGGATGAGCAGTACTTC,CASSILRGSDEQYF
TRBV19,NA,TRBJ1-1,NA,TGTGCCAGTAGTATCGGGGGGGGGTACACTGAAGCTTTCTTT,CASSIGGGYTEAFF
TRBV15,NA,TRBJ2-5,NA,TGTGCCACCGGGTCGGGCGGAGGGCAAGAGACCCAGTACTTC,CATGSGGGQETQYF
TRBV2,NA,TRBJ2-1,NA,TGTGCCAGCTCGGGGTTTGATTACAATGAGCAGTTCTTC,CASSGFDYNEQFF
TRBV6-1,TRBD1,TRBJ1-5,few,TGTGCCAGCAGTGCCACGGGACAGGGATTCAATCAGCCCCAGCATTTT,CASSATGQGFNQPQHF
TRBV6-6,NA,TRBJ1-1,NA,TGTGCCAGCAGTTCCGCGGGACGTATGAACACTGAAGCTTTCTTT,CASSSAGRMNTEAFF
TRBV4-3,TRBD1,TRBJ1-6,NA,TGCGCCAGCAGCCAAGATTCGCGGACGTTAGGGGACAGGTGGGATTCACCCCTCCACTTT,CASSQDSRTLGDRWDSPLHF
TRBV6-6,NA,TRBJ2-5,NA,TGTGCCAGCAGTTATTCCGTAGAGACCCAGTACTTC,CASSYSVETQYF
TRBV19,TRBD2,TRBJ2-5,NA,TGTGCCAGTAGTAAAACTAGCGGGGCAAAAGAGACCCAGTACTTC,CASSKTSGAKETQYF
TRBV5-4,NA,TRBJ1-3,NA,TGTGCCAGCAGCTCGAGGTTTTCCTCTGGAAACACCATATATTTT,CASSSRFSSGNTIYF
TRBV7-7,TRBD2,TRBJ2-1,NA,TGTGCCAGCAGCTTAGGGGGGACTAGCGGGGGGACTCTCAATGAGCAGTTCTTC,CASSLGGTSGGTLNEQFF
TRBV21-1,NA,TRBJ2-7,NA,TGTGCCAGCAGCAAAGCCGGACTAGCGGAAAACTCCTACGAGCAGTACTTC,CASSKAGLAENSYEQYF
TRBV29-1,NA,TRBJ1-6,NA,TGCAGCGTATCCGGGAGTCTCGATTCACCCCTCCACTTT,CSVSGSLDSPLHF
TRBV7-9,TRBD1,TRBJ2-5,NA,TGTGCCAGCAGCTCCCCGGGACAGGGGGCCGGGACCCAGTACTTC,CASSSPGQGAGTQYF
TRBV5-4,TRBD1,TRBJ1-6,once,TGTGCCAGCAGCCCCCAGGGGGGTAATTCACCCCTCCACTTT,CASSPQGGNSPLHF
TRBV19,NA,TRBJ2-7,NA,TGTGCCAGTCGGTCCGGCTACGAGCAGTACTTC,CASRSGYEQYF
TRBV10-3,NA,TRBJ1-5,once,TGTGCCATCAGTCCCCCCCCACAGGGAAATGGGCCCCAGCATTTT,CAISPPPQGNGPQHF
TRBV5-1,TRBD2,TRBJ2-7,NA,TGCGCCAGCAAATGGACTAGCGGGGGAAGTTCCTACGAGCAGTACTTC,CASKWTSGGSSYEQYF
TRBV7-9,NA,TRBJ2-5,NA,TGTTCCAGCAGCTTTAGCGGAGCCGCGGGGTTGGAGACCCAGTACTTC,CSSSFSGAAGLETQYF
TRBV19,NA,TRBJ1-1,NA,TGTGCCAGTAGTATGCAGGGAAATGGGCACACTGAAGCTTTCTTT,CASSMQGNGHTEAFF
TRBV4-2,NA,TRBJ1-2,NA,TGTGCCAGCAGACCTCTTCTAGACAGAGCTAACTATGGCTACACCTTC,CASRPLLDRANYGYTF
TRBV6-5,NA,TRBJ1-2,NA,TGTGCCAGCGCTTCCCGGTTGCCTTCAGGAGGCTACACCTTC,CASASRLPSGGYTF
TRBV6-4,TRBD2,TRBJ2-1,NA,TGTGCCAGCAGTGAGGGGGGGTCCTACAATGAGCAGTTCTTC,CASSEGGSYNEQFF
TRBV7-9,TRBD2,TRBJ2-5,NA,TGTGCCAGCGGGGGGGGGACCCAGTACTTC,CASGGGTQYF
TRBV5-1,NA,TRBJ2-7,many,TGCGCCAGCAGCTCCGAGGAGCTTTCCTACGAGCAGTACTTC,CASSSEELSYEQYF
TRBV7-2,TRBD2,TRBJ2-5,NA,TGTGCCAGCAGCTTCCAGCGGGGTTGGGAGACCCAGTACTTC,CASSFQRGWETQYF
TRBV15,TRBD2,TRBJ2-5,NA,TGTGCCACCAGCAGAGGAGGCCGAGCGGGGTACCAAGAGACCCAGTACTTC,CATSRGGRAGYQETQYF
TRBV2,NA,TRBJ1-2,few,TGTGCCAGCAGTGCCGGGAAAGAGTATGGCTACACCTTC,CASSAGKEYGYTF
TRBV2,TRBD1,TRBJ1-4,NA,TGTGCCAGCAAGCTTTCCGGGACAGGGGTTGAAAAACTGTTTTTT,CASKLSGTGVEKLFF
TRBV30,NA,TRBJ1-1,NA,TGTGCCTGGAGACAGAACACTGAAGCTTTCTTT,CAWRQNTEAFF
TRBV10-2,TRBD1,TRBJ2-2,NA,TGCGCCAGCCAGACAGGGTTATTCGGGGAGCTGTTTTTT,CASQTGLFGELFF
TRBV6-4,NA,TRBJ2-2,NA,TGTGCCAGCCCCCGGGGGGAGCTGTTTTTT,CASPRGELFF
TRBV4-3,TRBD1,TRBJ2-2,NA,TGCGCCAGCAGCCAAGATGTGGGACAGGGCCCCGGGGAGCTGTTTTTT,CASSQDVGQGPGELFF
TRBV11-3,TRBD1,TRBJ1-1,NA,TGTGCCAGCAGCCCGAGCGGGACAGGGTATGAAGGTCGGTTGAATCGAGCTTTCTTT,CASSPSGTGYEGRLNRAFF
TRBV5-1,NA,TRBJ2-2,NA,TGCGCCAGCAGATCCAGCACAGGGACCACCGGGGAGCTGTTTTTT,CASRSSTGTTGELFF
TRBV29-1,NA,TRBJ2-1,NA,TGCAGCTCCCTAGGAGGAACCAACAATGAGCAGTTCTTC,CSSLGGTNNEQFF
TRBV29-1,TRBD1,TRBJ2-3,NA,TGCAGCGTCGCGTCGGGACAGAGACTCGGTGGTACGCAGTATTTT,CSVASGQRLGGTQYF
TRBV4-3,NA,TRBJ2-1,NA,TGCGCCAGCAGTCGGGAGCAGGGGGGATACAATGAGCAGTTCTTC,CASSREQGGYNEQFF
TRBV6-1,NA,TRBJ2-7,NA,TGTGCCAGCAGTCCGGGACACTACGAGCAGTACTTC,CASSPGHYEQYF
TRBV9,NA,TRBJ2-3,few,TGTGCCAGCAGCGTAGACGCGGAGGTAGATACGCAGTATTTT,CASSVDAEVDTQYF
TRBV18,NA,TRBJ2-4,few,TGTGCCAGCTCCCCGCCCTCGGTAGCCAAAAACATTCAGTACTTC,CASSPPSVAKNIQYF
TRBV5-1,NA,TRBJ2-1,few,TGCGCCAGCAGCTTGGGACTCCTACTCAATGAGCAGTTCTTC,CASSLGLLLNEQFF
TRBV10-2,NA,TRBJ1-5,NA,TGCGCCAGCAGTGATAGGAGTAGCAATCAGCCCCAGCATTTT,CASSDRSSNQPQHF
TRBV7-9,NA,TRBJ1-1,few,TGTGCCAGCAGCTCGGAGAAGAACACTGAAGCTTTCTTT,CASSSEKNTEAFF
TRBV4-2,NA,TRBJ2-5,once,TGTGCCAGCAGCCATTCCCCCAGCGGGCCGGGGGAGCAGTACTTC,CASSHSPSGPGEQYF
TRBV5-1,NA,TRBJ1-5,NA,TGCGCCAGCAGCTTGGGGGGGGTCGATCAGCCCCAGCATTTT,CASSLGGVDQPQHF
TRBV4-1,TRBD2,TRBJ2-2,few,TGCGCCAGCAGCCAAGAGTCGAGTCGGAGCGGGGGGGCCGGTAGTGCCGCCGGGGAGCTGTTTTTT,CASSQESSRSGGAGSAAGELFF
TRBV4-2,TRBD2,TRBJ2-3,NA,TGTGCCAGCAGCGGAAGAACTAGCGGGGCACCGAGCACAGATACGCAGTATTTT,CASSGRTSGAPSTDTQYF